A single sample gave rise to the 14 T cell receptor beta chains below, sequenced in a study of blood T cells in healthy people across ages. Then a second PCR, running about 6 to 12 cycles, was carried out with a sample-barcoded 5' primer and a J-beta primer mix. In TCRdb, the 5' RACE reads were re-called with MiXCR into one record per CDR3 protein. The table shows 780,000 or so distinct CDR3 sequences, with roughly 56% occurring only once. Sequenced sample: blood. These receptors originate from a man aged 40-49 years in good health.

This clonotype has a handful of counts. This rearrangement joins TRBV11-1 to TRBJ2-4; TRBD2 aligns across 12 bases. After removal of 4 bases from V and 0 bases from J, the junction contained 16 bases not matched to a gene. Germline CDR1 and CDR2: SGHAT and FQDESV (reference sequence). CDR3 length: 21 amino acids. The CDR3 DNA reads TGTGCCAGCAGCTCCTACCGACTAGCGGGAGAATGGATAATAGCCAAAAACATTCAGTACTTC. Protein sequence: CASSSYRLAGEWIIAKNIQYF. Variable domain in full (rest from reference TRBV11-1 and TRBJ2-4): EAEVAQSPRYKITEKSQAVAFWCDPISGHATLYWYRQILGQGPELLVQFQDESVVDDSQLPKDRFSAERLKGVDSTLKIQPAELGDSAMYLCASSSYRLAGEWIIAKNIQYFGAGTRLSVL.

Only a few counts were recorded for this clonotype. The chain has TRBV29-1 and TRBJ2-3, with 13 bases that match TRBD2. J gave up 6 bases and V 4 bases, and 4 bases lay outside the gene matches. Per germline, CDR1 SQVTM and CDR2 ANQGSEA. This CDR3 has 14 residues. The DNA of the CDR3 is TGCAGCGTTGTCGGACTAGCGGGAGTGGATACGCAGTATTTT. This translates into CSVVGLAGVDTQYF.

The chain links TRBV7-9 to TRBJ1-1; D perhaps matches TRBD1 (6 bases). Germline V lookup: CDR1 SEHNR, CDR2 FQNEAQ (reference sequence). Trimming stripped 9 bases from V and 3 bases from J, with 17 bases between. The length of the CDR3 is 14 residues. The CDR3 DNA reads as TGTGCCAGTCGACAGACAGGAGGGGACACTGAAGCTTTCTTT. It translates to CASRQTGGDTEAFF.

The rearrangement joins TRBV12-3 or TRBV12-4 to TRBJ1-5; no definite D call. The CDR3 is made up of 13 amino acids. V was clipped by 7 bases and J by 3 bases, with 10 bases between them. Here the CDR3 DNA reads TGTGCCAGCACCTCCCCACCCAATCAGCCCCAGCATTTT. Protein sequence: CASTSPPNQPQHF.

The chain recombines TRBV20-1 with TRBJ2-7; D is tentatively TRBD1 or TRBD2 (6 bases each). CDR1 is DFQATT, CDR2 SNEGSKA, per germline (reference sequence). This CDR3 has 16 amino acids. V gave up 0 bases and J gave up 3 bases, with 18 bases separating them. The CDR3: CSARDLAGEGGYEQYF. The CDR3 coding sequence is TGCAGTGCTAGAGATCTCGCGGGCGAGGGGGGCTACGAGCAGTACTTC.

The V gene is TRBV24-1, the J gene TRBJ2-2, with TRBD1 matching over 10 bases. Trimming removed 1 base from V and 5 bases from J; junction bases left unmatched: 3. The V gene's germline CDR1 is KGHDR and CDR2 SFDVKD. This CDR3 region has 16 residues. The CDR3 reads CATSDFWTGGTGELFF. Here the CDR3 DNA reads TGTGCCACCAGTGATTTCTGGACAGGGGGGACCGGGGAGCTGTTTTTT.

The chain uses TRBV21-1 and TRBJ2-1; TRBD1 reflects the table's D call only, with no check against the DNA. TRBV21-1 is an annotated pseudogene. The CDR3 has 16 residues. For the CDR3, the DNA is TGTGCCAGCTTCAGGGGGGTAGGGGGGACGGAGAATGAGCAGTTCTTC. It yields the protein CASFRGVGGTENEQFF.

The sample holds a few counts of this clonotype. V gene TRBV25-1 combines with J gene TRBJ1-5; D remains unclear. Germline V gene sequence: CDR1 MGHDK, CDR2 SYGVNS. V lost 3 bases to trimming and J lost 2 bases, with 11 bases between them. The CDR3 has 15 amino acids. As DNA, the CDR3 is TGTGCCAGCAGTGATAACACACGGGGCAATCAGCCCCAGCATTTT. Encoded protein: CASSDNTRGNQPQHF.

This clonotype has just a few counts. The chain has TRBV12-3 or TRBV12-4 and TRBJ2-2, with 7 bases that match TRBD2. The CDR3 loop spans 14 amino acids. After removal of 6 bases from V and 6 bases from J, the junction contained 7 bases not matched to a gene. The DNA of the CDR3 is TGTGCCAGCAGAGCGTCTGGGGGGGCCGGGGAGCTGTTTTTT. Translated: CASRASGGAGELFF.

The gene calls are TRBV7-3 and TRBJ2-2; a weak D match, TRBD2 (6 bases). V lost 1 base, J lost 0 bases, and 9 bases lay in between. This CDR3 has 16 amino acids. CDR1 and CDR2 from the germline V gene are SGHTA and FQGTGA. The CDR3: CASSLNSGPNTGELFF. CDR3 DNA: TGTGCCAGCAGCTTAAATAGCGGACCGAACACCGGGGAGCTGTTTTTT.

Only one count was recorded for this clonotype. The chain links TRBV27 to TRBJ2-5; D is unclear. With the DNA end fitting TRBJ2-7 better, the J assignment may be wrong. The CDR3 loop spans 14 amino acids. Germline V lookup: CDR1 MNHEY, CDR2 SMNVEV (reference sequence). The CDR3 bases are TGTGCCAGCAGTGCTACGAATCCCGTCAACGAGCAGTACTTC. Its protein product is CASSATNPVNEQYF.

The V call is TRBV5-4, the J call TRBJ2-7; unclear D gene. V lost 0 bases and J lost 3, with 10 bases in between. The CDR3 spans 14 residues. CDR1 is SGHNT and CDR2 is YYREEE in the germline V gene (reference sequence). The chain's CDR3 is CASSLDQRNYEQYF. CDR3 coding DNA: TGTGCCAGCAGCTTGGATCAGAGAAACTACGAGCAGTACTTC.

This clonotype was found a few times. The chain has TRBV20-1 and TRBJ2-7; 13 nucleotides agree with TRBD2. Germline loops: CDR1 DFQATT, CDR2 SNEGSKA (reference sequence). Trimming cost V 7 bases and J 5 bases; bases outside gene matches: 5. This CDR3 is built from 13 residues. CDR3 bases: TGCAGTGTCCGGACTAGCGGGAGTAACGAGCAGTACTTC. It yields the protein CSVRTSGSNEQYF.

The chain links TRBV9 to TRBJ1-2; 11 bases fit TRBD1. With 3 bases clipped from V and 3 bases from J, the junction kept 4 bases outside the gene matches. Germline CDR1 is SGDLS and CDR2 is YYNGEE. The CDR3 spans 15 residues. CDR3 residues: CASSAGTGGHYGYTF. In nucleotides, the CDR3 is TGTGCCAGCAGCGCTGGGACAGGGGGGCACTATGGCTACACCTTC.